This T cell receptor beta chain derives from a study of cytomegalovirus exposure and HLA in healthy donors. Study-wide findings and caveats: With further analysis later on, most CMV-associated TCR beta chains appeared HLA-restricted. In a later analysis, a genetic analysis reported fewer productive-TCR N-insertions in an Asian-associated ancestry cluster than the cohort average. Under in vitro conditions, three CMV-associated chains were confirmed as specific for CMV antigens. Researchers counted approximately 160 TCR beta chains as cytomegalovirus-associated.

PCR primers comprised 60 Vbeta and 13 Jbeta primers. Assay: immunoSEQ multiplex PCR; the TCRdb copy retains only in-frame clones and omits some. Found here are some 150,000 clones, more than 80% of them singletons; the top ten hold 4.9%. The CDR3 totals 15 residues. Germline V lookup: CDR1 LGHNA, CDR2 YNFKEQ. Trimming left V 0 bases short and J 5 bases short, with 11 bases between. Details on this clone: Its matching antigen is unknown.

Specimen: PBMCs. The receptor was derived from a woman aged 18 to 35 in good health and CMV-seropositive. The chain joins TRBV4-2 to TRBJ1-5; D gene unclear. This CDR3 is CASSQDGRLDQPQHF. The DNA for the CDR3 is TGTGCCAGCAGCCAAGATGGGAGGTTGGATCAGCCCCAGCATTTT.